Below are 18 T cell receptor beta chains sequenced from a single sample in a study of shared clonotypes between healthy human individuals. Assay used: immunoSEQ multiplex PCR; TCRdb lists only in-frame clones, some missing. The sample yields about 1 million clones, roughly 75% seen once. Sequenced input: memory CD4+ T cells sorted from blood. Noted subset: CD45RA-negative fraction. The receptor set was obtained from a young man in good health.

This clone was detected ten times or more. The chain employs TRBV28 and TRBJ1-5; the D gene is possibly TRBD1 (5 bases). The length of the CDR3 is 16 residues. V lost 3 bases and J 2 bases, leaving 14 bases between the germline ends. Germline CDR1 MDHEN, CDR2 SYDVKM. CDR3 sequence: CASSFSDSRGNQPQHF. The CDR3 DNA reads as TGTGCCAGCAGTTTCTCTGACAGTAGAGGCAATCAGCCCCAGCATTTT.

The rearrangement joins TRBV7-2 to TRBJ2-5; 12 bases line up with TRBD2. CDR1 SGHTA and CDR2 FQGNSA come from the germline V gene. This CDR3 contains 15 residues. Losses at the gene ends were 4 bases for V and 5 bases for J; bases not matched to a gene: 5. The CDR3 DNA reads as TGTGCCAGCAGCTCTGGACTAGCGGGGTGGGAGACCCAGTACTTC. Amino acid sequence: CASSSGLAGWETQYF. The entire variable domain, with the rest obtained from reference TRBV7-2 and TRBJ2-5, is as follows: GAGVSQSPSNKVTEKGKDVELRCDPISGHTALYWYRQSLGQGLEFLIYFQGNSAPDKSGLPSDRFSAERTGGSVSTLTIQRTQQEDSAVYLCASSSGLAGWETQYFGPGTRLLVL.

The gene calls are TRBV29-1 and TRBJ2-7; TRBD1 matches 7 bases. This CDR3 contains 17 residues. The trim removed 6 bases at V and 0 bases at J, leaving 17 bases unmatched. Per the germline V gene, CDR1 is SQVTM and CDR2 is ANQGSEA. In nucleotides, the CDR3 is TGCAGCGTCTCCACAGATATAAGGACAGGTGTCTCCTACGAGCAGTACTTC. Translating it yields CSVSTDIRTGVSYEQYF.

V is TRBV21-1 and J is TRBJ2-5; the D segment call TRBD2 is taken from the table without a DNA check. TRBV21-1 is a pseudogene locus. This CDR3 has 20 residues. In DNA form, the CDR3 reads TGTGCCAGCAGCAATATAACGACAATTCAGGGACTAGCGGTAGAAGAGACCCAGTACTTC. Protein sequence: CASSNITTIQGLAVEETQYF.

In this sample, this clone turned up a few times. CDR3 residues: CASSLYGGIRQETQYF. The CDR3 DNA follows: TGCGCCAGCAGCTTGTATGGGGGGATACGCCAAGAGACCCAGTACTTC. The rearrangement uses TRBV5-1 and TRBJ2-5; D might be TRBD2 (6 bases). Between the trimmed V and J ends, which lost 1 base and 1 base, there was a span of 14 bases. In germline, CDR1 is SGHRS, CDR2 YFSETQ. The CDR3 consists of 16 residues.

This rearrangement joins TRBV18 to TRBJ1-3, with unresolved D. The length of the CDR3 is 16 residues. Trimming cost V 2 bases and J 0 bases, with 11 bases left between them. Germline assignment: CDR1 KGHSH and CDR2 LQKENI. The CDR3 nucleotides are TGTGCCAGCTCACCAGTGAGGACCGCCTCTGGAAACACCATATATTTT. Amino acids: CASSPVRTASGNTIYF.

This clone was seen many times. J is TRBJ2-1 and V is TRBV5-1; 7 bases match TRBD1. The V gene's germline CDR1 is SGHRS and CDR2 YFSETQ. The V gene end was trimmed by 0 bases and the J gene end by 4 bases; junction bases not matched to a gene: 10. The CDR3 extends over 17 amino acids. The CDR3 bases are TGCGCCAGCAGCTTGGACCCACCCGGGACAGTTTACAATGAGCAGTTCTTC. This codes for CASSLDPPGTVYNEQFF.

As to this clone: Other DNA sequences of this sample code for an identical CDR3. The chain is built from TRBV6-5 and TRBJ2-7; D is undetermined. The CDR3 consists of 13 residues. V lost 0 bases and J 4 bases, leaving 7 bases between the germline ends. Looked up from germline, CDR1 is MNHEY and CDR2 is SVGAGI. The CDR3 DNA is TGTGCCAGCAGTTACTCGCTCAATTACGAGCAGTACTTC. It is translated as CASSYSLNYEQYF.

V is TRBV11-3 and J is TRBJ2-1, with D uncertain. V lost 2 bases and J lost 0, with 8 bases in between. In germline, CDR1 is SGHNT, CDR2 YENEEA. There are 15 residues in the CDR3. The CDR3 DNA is TGTGCCAGCAGCTTATTAAGTGGCTCCTACAATGAGCAGTTCTTC. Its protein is CASSLLSGSYNEQFF.

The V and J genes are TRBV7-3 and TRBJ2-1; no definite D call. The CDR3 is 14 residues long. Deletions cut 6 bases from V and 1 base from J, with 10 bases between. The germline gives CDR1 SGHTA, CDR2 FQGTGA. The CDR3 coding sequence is TGTGCCAGCAGTGCAACACTGTCCTACAATGAGCAGTTCTTC. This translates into CASSATLSYNEQFF.

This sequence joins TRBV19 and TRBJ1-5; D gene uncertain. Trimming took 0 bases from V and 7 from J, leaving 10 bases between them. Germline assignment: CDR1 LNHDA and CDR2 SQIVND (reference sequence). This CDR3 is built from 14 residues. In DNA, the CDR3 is TGTGCCAGTAGTATAGAGAGGGTTGGACAGCCCCAGCATTTT. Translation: CASSIERVGQPQHF.

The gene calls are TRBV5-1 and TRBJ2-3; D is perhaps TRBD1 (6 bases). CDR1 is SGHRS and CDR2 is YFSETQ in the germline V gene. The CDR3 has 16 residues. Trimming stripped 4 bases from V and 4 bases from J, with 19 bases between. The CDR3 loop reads CASSLGAGVGPDTQYF. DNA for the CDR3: TGCGCCAGCAGCCTCGGTGCAGGGGTGGGCCCAGATACGCAGTATTTT.

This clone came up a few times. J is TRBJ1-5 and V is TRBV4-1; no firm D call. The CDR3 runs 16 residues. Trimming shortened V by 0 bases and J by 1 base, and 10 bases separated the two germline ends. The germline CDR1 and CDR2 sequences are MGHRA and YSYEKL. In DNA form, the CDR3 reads TGCGCCAGCAGCCAAGATCACGCCGGGAGCAATCAGCCCCAGCATTTT. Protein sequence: CASSQDHAGSNQPQHF.

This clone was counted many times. The CDR3 DNA reads as TGTGCCAGCAGCCCAGGGACAGGGGGCTTTGACACCGGGGAGCTGTTTTTT. It codes for CASSPGTGGFDTGELFF. The V call is TRBV9, the J call TRBJ2-2; 12 positions match TRBD1. V shed 4 bases, J shed 3 bases, and the junction held 7 bases outside the gene matches. Germline V CDR1 and CDR2: SGDLS, YYNGEE. The CDR3 sequence is 17 residues long.

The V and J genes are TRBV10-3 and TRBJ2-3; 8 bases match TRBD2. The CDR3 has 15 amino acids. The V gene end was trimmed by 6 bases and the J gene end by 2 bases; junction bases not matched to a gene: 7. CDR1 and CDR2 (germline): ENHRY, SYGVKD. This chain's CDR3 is CAIRSGSGTTDTQYF. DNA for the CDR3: TGTGCCATCAGGAGCGGGAGCGGTACCACAGATACGCAGTATTTT.

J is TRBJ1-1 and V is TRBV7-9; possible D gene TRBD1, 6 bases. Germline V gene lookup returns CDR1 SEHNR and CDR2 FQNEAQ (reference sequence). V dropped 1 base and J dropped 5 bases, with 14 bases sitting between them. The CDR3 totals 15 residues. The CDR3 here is CASSLETGWGTEAFF. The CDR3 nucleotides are TGTGCCAGCAGCTTAGAAACAGGGTGGGGGACTGAAGCTTTCTTT.

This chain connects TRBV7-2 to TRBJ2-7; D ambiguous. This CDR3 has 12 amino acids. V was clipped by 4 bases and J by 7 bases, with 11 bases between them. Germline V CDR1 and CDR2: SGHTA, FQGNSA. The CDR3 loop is CASSSSIVEQYF. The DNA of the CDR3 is TGTGCCAGCAGCTCTTCGATTGTGGAGCAGTACTTC.

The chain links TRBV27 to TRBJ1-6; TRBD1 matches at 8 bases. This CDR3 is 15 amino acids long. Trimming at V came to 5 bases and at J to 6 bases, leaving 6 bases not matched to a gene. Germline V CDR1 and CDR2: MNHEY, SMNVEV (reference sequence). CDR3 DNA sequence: TGTGCCAGCAGTCCCAGGGGGCCAGGTAATTCACCCCTCCACTTT. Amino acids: CASSPRGPGNSPLHF.